The rows below give T cell receptor beta chains drawn from one sample of a study of blood T cell repertoires in COVID-19. The repertoire was sequenced with immunoSEQ multiplex PCR; TCRdb's copy has only in-frame clones and lacks some. This repertoire shows roughly 480,000 clones, roughly nine tenths found once; its top ten account for about 1%. Sequenced sample: peripheral blood. Receptor source: a young man with COVID-19, enrolled during active disease. Each CDR3 is given with its conserved first and last residue. The order of the fields is D gene, V gene, clone size, J gene, CDR3 DNA, CDR3 protein. A D gene is named only where the DNA matches it firmly. Size values are once, few and many counts, or a class for expanded clones, and some rows have none.

-,TRBV5-4,few,TRBJ2-7,TGTGCCAGCAGCTTGGCAGGTCGGCGCTACGAGCAGTACTTC,CASSLAGRRYEQYF
-,TRBV3-1/TRBV3-2,-,TRBJ2-7,TGTGCCAGCAGCCAAGTTCTGTCTTACGAGCAGTACTTC,CASSQVLSYEQYF
-,TRBV6-6,-,TRBJ2-7,TGTGCCAGCACGACAACGGGGACACCAACCTACGAGCAGTACTTC,CASTTTGTPTYEQYF
TRBD2,TRBV19,-,TRBJ2-2,TGTGCCAGTAGTATAGTAGGTTATGAGACTAGCTATATGAACACCGGGGAGCTGTTTTTT,CASSIVGYETSYMNTGELFF
-,TRBV7-3,few,TRBJ2-1,TGTGCCAGCAGCTTAAACGGAAGGGGCAATGAGCAGTTCTTC,CASSLNGRGNEQFF
-,TRBV14,-,TRBJ2-7,TGTGCCAGCAGCCCGTCCTTGACGGGGGAGCAGTACTTC,CASSPSLTGEQYF
TRBD2,TRBV11-3,-,TRBJ2-3,TGTGCCAGCAGACGCGGGGGGGAAACAGATACGCAGTATTTT,CASRRGGETDTQYF
-,TRBV27,-,TRBJ2-7,TGTGCCAGCAGTTTATCACCCTCAGGGATTGGGCAGTACTTC,CASSLSPSGIGQYF
-,TRBV3-1/TRBV3-2,-,TRBJ1-5,TGTGCCAGCAGCCAATCGACAGGCGGTCAGCCCCAGCATTTT,CASSQSTGGQPQHF
-,TRBV3-1/TRBV3-2,-,TRBJ1-2,TGTGCCAGCAGCCTCGGCACGGGAAACTATGGCTACACCTTC,CASSLGTGNYGYTF
-,TRBV2,-,TRBJ1-2,TGTGCCAGCAGCGGAGGGGCCCCCTATGGCTACACCTTC,CASSGGAPYGYTF
TRBD1,TRBV5-1,-,TRBJ2-3,TGCGCCAGCAGATTCTGGGACAGGGATGCAGATACGCAGTATTTT,CASRFWDRDADTQYF
TRBD2,TRBV24-1,-,TRBJ2-1,TGTGCCACCAGTGATTCCGGGACTACCTACAATGAGCAGTTCTTC,CATSDSGTTYNEQFF
TRBD1,TRBV5-1,-,TRBJ2-2,TGCGCCAGCAGCGTAGCATACTCCGGGACAGGGGTTGCCGGGGAGCTGTTTTTT,CASSVAYSGTGVAGELFF
-,TRBV27,-,TRBJ1-5,TGTGCCAGCAGTTTATCCAGAGGTGTTAATCAGCCCCAGCATTTT,CASSLSRGVNQPQHF
-,TRBV5-6,-,TRBJ1-1,TGTGCCAGCAGCTTGGCAGAATCCGAAGCTTTCTTT,CASSLAESEAFF
TRBD1,TRBV12-3/TRBV12-4,-,TRBJ1-1,TGTGCCACCGTAAGCAGGGGGAGGCTTGAAGCTTTCTTT,CATVSRGRLEAFF
-,TRBV10-2,-,TRBJ2-3,TGCGCCAGCGCGCTAGTCGGAGATACGCAGTATTTT,CASALVGDTQYF
-,TRBV6-4,once,TRBJ2-6,TGTGCCAGCAGTGACAGAGGGTCCGGGGCCAACGTCCTGACTTTC,CASSDRGSGANVLTF
TRBD2,TRBV4-2,-,TRBJ2-5,TGTGCCAGCAGCCGCATGGGAGCGGGGGGAGGGGAGACCCAGTACTTC,CASSRMGAGGGETQYF
-,TRBV5-5,-,TRBJ1-4,TGTGCCAGCAGCTTGGTCGGACAACCGCTTGCAACTAATGAAAAACTGTTTTTT,CASSLVGQPLATNEKLFF
TRBD1,TRBV4-1,once,TRBJ1-4,TGCGCCAGCAGCCAACCGGACAGGGGAACAACTAATGAAAAACTGTTTTTT,CASSQPDRGTTNEKLFF
TRBD1,TRBV12-5,-,TRBJ2-2,TGTGCTAGTGGCACCGGGACAGGGACCGGGGAGCTGTTTTTT,CASGTGTGTGELFF
-,TRBV3-1/TRBV3-2,few,TRBJ1-1,TGTGCCAGCCGAAGGGAGGGAAGGACTGAAGCTTTCTTT,CASRREGRTEAFF
TRBD1,TRBV6-5,-,TRBJ1-6,TGTGCCAGCAGGGGACAGGCCGACAATTCACCCCTCCACTTT,CASRGQADNSPLHF
-,TRBV3-1/TRBV3-2,-,TRBJ1-1,TGTGCCAGCACCCAAGGGGGGGGATATTTAAACACTGAAGCTTTCTTT,CASTQGGGYLNTEAFF
TRBD2,TRBV9,-,TRBJ2-1,TGTGCCAGCAGCGTAGATGGGGGACTAGCAAGCAATGAGCAGTTCTTC,CASSVDGGLASNEQFF
-,TRBV2,-,TRBJ2-6,TGTGCCAGCAGCCGAGATGTATCTGGGGCCAACGTCCTGACTTTC,CASSRDVSGANVLTF
-,TRBV6-5,once,TRBJ2-7,TGTGCCAGCAGTTACGCTGCGGCCGGCTACGAGCAGTACTTC,CASSYAAAGYEQYF
-,TRBV7-9,-,TRBJ2-1,TGTGCCAGCAGCTTAGGGCAGGGGTTCAATGAGCAGTTCTTC,CASSLGQGFNEQFF
-,TRBV2,-,TRBJ1-1,TGTGCCAGCAGTAACCCACTACGGAGCACTGAAGCTTTCTTT,CASSNPLRSTEAFF
TRBD2,TRBV5-4,-,TRBJ2-2,TGTGCCAGCAGCTTTGGACTAGCGGCCACCGGGGAGCTGTTTTTT,CASSFGLAATGELFF
TRBD1,TRBV14,-,TRBJ2-7,TGTGCCAGCAGCCCGGGGACAGGGCTCGAGCAGTACTTC,CASSPGTGLEQYF
TRBD2,TRBV7-9,once,TRBJ2-7,TGTGCCAGCAGCCCCTCAGCGGGGGACCATTCCTACGAGCAGTACTTC,CASSPSAGDHSYEQYF
TRBD1,TRBV18,-,TRBJ1-1,TGTGCCAGCTCACCAGAGACAGGGCTCAACACTGAAGCTTTCTTT,CASSPETGLNTEAFF
-,TRBV10-3,-,TRBJ2-5,TGTGCCATCAGTGGGGCCAGGCTCGAGACCCAGTACTTC,CAISGARLETQYF
TRBD2,TRBV5-1,-,TRBJ2-7,TGCGCCAGCAGCTTGCGCGGCGGGAGCGACGAGCAGTACTTC,CASSLRGGSDEQYF
TRBD2,TRBV24-1,-,TRBJ2-3,TGTGCCACCAGTGATCCCGGGACTAGCGCGGATACGCAGTATTTT,CATSDPGTSADTQYF
-,TRBV18,-,TRBJ2-5,TGTGCCAGCTCACCTGAACGGGAGACCCAGTACTTC,CASSPERETQYF
TRBD1,TRBV11-2,-,TRBJ2-3,TGTGCCAGCAGCCTTCCGGTACAGGGGGCGCGAGATACGCAGTATTTT,CASSLPVQGARDTQYF
-,TRBV12-1,-,TRBJ2-7,TGTGCCAGCAGCTCAATCGGCGAGCAGTACTTC,CASSSIGEQYF
-,TRBV5-4,-,TRBJ2-1,TGTGCCAGCAGCCGAGCTCGGGGAGTCGACAATGAGCAGTTCTTC,CASSRARGVDNEQFF
-,TRBV6-5,few,TRBJ1-3,TGTGCCAGCAGTATCTCAGGGGTAGGAAACACCATATATTTT,CASSISGVGNTIYF
TRBD1,TRBV7-9,-,TRBJ1-1,TGTGCCAGCAAGACAGGACAGGGGGGGACTGAAGCTTTCTTT,CASKTGQGGTEAFF
-,TRBV18,-,TRBJ2-1,TGTGCCAGCTCACCAGCCGCTATCAATGAGCAGTTCTTC,CASSPAAINEQFF
TRBD2,TRBV5-4,-,TRBJ2-3,TGTGCCAGCAGTGACAAGACTAGCGGGAGTTTCTCCTTGGGGACAGATACGCAGTATTTT,CASSDKTSGSFSLGTDTQYF
-,TRBV10-2,-,TRBJ2-7,TGCGCCAGCAGTGAGTGGCAGGGATACGAGCAGTACTTC,CASSEWQGYEQYF
TRBD1,TRBV5-4,-,TRBJ2-7,TGTGCCAGCAGCCATCTCCGACAGGGGGACGAGCAGTACTTC,CASSHLRQGDEQYF
TRBD1,TRBV2,-,TRBJ1-2,TGTGCCAGCAGTAATCGACAGGGGGCGTCGATATACACCTTC,CASSNRQGASIYTF